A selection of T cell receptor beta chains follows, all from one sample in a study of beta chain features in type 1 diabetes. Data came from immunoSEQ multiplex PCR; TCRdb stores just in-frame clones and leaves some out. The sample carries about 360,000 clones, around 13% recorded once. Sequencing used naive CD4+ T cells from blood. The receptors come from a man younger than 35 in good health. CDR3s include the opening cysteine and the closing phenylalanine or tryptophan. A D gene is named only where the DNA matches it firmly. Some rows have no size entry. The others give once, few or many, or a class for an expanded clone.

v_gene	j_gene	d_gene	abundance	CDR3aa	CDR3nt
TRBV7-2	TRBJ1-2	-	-	CASSGPSGYGYTF	TGTGCCAGCAGTGGACCTTCGGGGTATGGCTACACCTTC
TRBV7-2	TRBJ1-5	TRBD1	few	CASTETGGEQPQHF	TGTGCCAGCACCGAGACAGGGGGAGAGCAGCCCCAGCATTTT
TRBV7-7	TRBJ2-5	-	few	CASSLTGVQETQYF	TGTGCTAGCAGCTTAACGGGTGTCCAAGAGACCCAGTACTTC
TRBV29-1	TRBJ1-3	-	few	CSVGQFSGNTIYF	TGCAGCGTTGGACAGTTCTCTGGAAACACCATATATTTT
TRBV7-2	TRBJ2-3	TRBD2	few	CASSLTSGMRDTQYF	TGTGCCAGCAGCCTGACTAGCGGGATGCGGGATACGCAGTATTTT
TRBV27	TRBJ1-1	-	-	CASSFAGNTEAFF	TGTGCCAGCAGTTTTGCCGGGAACACTGAAGCTTTCTTT
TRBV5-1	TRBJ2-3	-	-	CASSLESGTDTQYF	TGCGCCAGCAGCTTGGAATCAGGAACAGATACGCAGTATTTT
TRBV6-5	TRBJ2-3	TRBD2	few	CATNTLAGGTDTQYF	TGTGCCACCAACACTCTAGCGGGAGGTACAGATACGCAGTATTTT
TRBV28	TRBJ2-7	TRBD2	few	CASSQSGRVYEQYF	TGTGCCAGCAGTCAAAGCGGGAGGGTCTACGAGCAGTACTTC
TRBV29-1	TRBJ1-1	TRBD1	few	CSARQGNTEAFF	TGCAGCGCACGACAGGGGAACACTGAAGCTTTCTTT
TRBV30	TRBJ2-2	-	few	CAWMSESGAGELFF	TGTGCCTGGATGTCAGAAAGCGGCGCCGGGGAGCTGTTTTTT
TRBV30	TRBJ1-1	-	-	CAWSAGLGTEAFF	TGTGCCTGGAGTGCAGGGTTAGGCACTGAAGCTTTCTTT
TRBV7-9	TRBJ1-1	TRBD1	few	CASSHSTGGTEAFF	TGTGCCAGCAGCCACTCGACAGGGGGGACTGAAGCTTTCTTT